Given below is one T cell receptor beta chain in context. TCRdb's copy holds only in-frame clones and misses some; the assay was immunoSEQ multiplex PCR. The repertoire holds 10,000 to 15,000 clones, with 65% to 80% as singletons. The data derive from a study of OX40 agonist ivuxolimab in advanced cancers. Trimming took 4 bases from V and 2 from J, leaving 6 bases between them. The CDR3 spans 12 residues. CDR1 is MNHEY, CDR2 SVGAGI, per germline. Source: CD4+ or CD8+ T cells sorted from blood, taken in a trial of the OX40 agonist ivuxolimab. The chain is built from TRBV6-5 and TRBJ2-7; D unclear. The TCR comes from an adult with an advanced solid tumor such as melanoma, head and neck, liver or kidney cancer. The CDR3 spells CASSSDPYEQYF. The CDR3, as DNA: TGTGCCAGCAGTTCGGACCCCTACGAGCAGTACTTC.